Listed below are T cell receptor beta chains from one sample, sequenced in a study of blood T cells in healthy people across ages. TCRdb reprocessed the 5' RACE reads via MiXCR and lists one record per CDR3 protein. The sample holds about 1.7 million distinct CDR3 sequences, 28% seen once. The sequenced material came from blood. These receptors were taken from a woman aged 25 to 39 in good health. Both conserved end residues are part of each CDR3. The order of the fields is CDR3 DNA, CDR3 protein, clone size, V gene, J gene, D gene. The D gene is left open where the match is weak. Clone size is not always given. Where it is, it says once, few, many or a class for expanded clones.

TGTGCCAGCTCACCAGGACGTTACTCTGGGGCCAACGTCCTGACTTTC	CASSPGRYSGANVLTF	many	TRBV18	TRBJ2-6	NA
TGTGCCAGCAGTGGGTCACGGGGTCAAGCCGGGGAGCTGTTTTTT	CASSGSRGQAGELFF	NA	TRBV2	TRBJ2-2	NA
TGTGCCAGCAGTTTCCCCCGAGTTGGGACTGAAGAGAACACCGGGGAGCTGTTTTTT	CASSFPRVGTEENTGELFF	few	TRBV28	TRBJ2-2	NA
TGCAGCGTGGACAGGGGTACGGGGGCGGAGACCCAGTACTTC	CSVDRGTGAETQYF	few	TRBV29-1	TRBJ2-5	TRBD1
TGTGCCAGCAGTTCCCACGGACTAGCGGGGACCAAAAACATTCAGTACTTC	CASSSHGLAGTKNIQYF	few	TRBV6-2/TRBV6-3	TRBJ2-4	TRBD2
TGTGCCAGCTCACTGGGACGGGGGGCGTTCGAGCAGTACTTC	CASSLGRGAFEQYF	NA	TRBV18	TRBJ2-7	NA
TGCGCCAGCAGCTTGCAGGGTAAAGGGGAGACCCAGTACTTC	CASSLQGKGETQYF	many	TRBV5-1	TRBJ2-5	NA
TGTGCCAGCAGCCGACAGGGTGAAGTGGGGAACGTCCTGACTTTC	CASSRQGEVGNVLTF	few	TRBV7-3	TRBJ2-6	TRBD1
TGCGCCAGCAGCTTGGATCCACAGATGAACACTGAAGCTTTCTTT	CASSLDPQMNTEAFF	NA	TRBV5-1	TRBJ1-1	NA
TGTGCCAGCAGCTTGGATCGGGTCTTGGGCTATGGCTACACCTTC	CASSLDRVLGYGYTF	NA	TRBV7-2	TRBJ1-2	NA
TGTGCCAGCAGCTCCCAAAAGTGGAATGAGCAGTTCTTC	CASSSQKWNEQFF	few	TRBV13	TRBJ2-1	NA
TGTGCCATCAGAAAGACAGACACCACTGAAGCTTTCTTT	CAIRKTDTTEAFF	NA	TRBV10-3	TRBJ1-1	NA
TGTGCCCCCCCGGACTTCCAAGAGACCCAGTACTTC	CAPPDFQETQYF	many	TRBV12-3/TRBV12-4	TRBJ2-5	NA
TGTGCCAGCAGCTACCGGACAGGAAGAAATGAGCAGTTCTTC	CASSYRTGRNEQFF	many	TRBV11-2	TRBJ2-1	TRBD1
TGCAGTGCTAGAGGCGAGGGGGGAAGCACAGATACGCAGTATTTT	CSARGEGGSTDTQYF	NA	TRBV20-1	TRBJ2-3	NA
TGTGCCTGGAGTGTAGGAGGGGCAGGGAACTATGGCTACACCTTC	CAWSVGGAGNYGYTF	NA	TRBV30	TRBJ1-2	NA